A selection of T cell receptor beta chains follows, all from one sample in a study of blood T cell repertoires in COVID-19. Generated by immunoSEQ multiplex PCR, the TCRdb table keeps only in-frame clones and is missing some. The sample lists about 160,000 clones; under 85% were seen once. The sequenced material came from peripheral blood. These receptor sequences come from a man at least 80 years old with COVID-19, enrolled during active disease. CDR3s include the opening cysteine and the closing phenylalanine or tryptophan. A D gene is named only where the DNA matches it firmly. The listing skips clone size in some rows; elsewhere it reads once, few, many or a size class.

v_call	clone_size	j_call	cdr3_length	d_call	cdr3_nt	cdr3_aa
TRBV24-1	NA	TRBJ2-2	16	NA	TGTGCCACCATGAGTGAGTCGTCGGGTTACACCGGGGAGCTGTTTTTT	CATMSESSGYTGELFF
TRBV28	NA	TRBJ1-5	14	TRBD1	TGTGCCAGCAGTTTGCGGGACAGATATCAGCCCCAGCATTTT	CASSLRDRYQPQHF
TRBV12-3/TRBV12-4	NA	TRBJ1-2	13	NA	TGTACCAGCAGCGAGAGGGCCCGGGGGGGCTACACCTTC	CTSSERARGGYTF
TRBV7-6	NA	TRBJ2-7	17	TRBD1	TGTGCCAGCAGCTTAGAACATCCGGGACAGGGAAACTACGAGCAGTACTTC	CASSLEHPGQGNYEQYF
TRBV19	NA	TRBJ1-5	11	NA	TGTGCCAGTAGTTACAATCAGCCCCAGCATTTT	CASSYNQPQHF
TRBV6-6	once	TRBJ1-1	16	TRBD1	TGTGCCAGCACCCGAGGGGGCCTCGAGGGAGGAACTGAAGCTTTCTTT	CASTRGGLEGGTEAFF
TRBV27	few	TRBJ1-3	16	TRBD1	TGTGCCAGCAGTTCCCTCACGACAGGGTACCGAAACACCATATATTTT	CASSSLTTGYRNTIYF
TRBV12-3/TRBV12-4	NA	TRBJ1-5	13	NA	TGTGCCAGCAGTTTTAATAGCAATCAGCCCCAGCATTTT	CASSFNSNQPQHF
TRBV4-3	NA	TRBJ2-3	13	NA	TGCGCCAGCAGCCAAGAAGGAGGAGATACGCAGTATTTT	CASSQEGGDTQYF
TRBV3-1/TRBV3-2	once	TRBJ1-1	15	NA	TGTGCCAGCAGTCGTAGACAGTCTATGAACACTGAAGCTTTCTTT	CASSRRQSMNTEAFF
TRBV3-1/TRBV3-2	NA	TRBJ2-5	14	TRBD2	TGTGCCAGCAGCCAAGATGTAGCGGCGGGGGCCCAGTACTTC	CASSQDVAAGAQYF
TRBV11-2	NA	TRBJ1-1	14	TRBD1	TGTGCCAGCAGCCTACAGGGGGTTTGGACTGAAGCTTTCTTT	CASSLQGVWTEAFF
TRBV20-1	NA	TRBJ1-1	11	NA	TGCAGTGCTACATACTCGAGGGGGGCTTTCTTT	CSATYSRGAFF
TRBV18	NA	TRBJ2-7	13	NA	TGTGCCAGCTCACCGACACTCTCCTACGAGCAGTACTTC	CASSPTLSYEQYF
TRBV5-4	NA	TRBJ1-2	17	TRBD1	TGTGCCAGCAGCTGGGGACAGGGCCCAAAAGCTAACTATGGCTACACCTTC	CASSWGQGPKANYGYTF
TRBV2	NA	TRBJ1-1	14	TRBD1	TGTGCCAGCAGTGTACAGGGGGAAATTAGTGAAGCTTTCTTT	CASSVQGEISEAFF
TRBV7-2	NA	TRBJ2-2	17	TRBD1	TGTGCCAGCTCCTTTCCAGGGGGCCTATTGAACACCGGGGAGCTGTTTTTT	CASSFPGGLLNTGELFF
TRBV28	once	TRBJ1-1	12	NA	TGTGCCAGCAGTTTTTACGACAGGGAAGCTTTCTTT	CASSFYDREAFF
TRBV4-1	NA	TRBJ1-4	14	NA	TGCGCCAGCAGCCGGGGGCGCGTTAATGAAAAACTGTTTTTT	CASSRGRVNEKLFF
TRBV18	NA	TRBJ1-6	14	NA	TGTGCCAGCTCACCTGTACACAGGGAATCACCCCTCCACTTT	CASSPVHRESPLHF
TRBV4-2	NA	TRBJ1-1	14	NA	TGTGCCAGCAGCCACCCACAGGGGAACACTGAAGCTTTCTTT	CASSHPQGNTEAFF
TRBV3-1/TRBV3-2	few	TRBJ1-4	13	NA	TGTGCCAGCAGCCTCTCCGGACAGGAAAAACTGTTTTTT	CASSLSGQEKLFF
TRBV18	NA	TRBJ2-2	14	NA	TGTGCCAGCTCACCACAGAGGGAAACCGGGGAGCTGTTTTTT	CASSPQRETGELFF
TRBV19	once	TRBJ2-5	17	TRBD2	TGTGCCAGTAGTAAATCGATAGGGACTAGCGCCGAAGAGACCCAGTACTTC	CASSKSIGTSAEETQYF
TRBV6-6	NA	TRBJ2-5	14	NA	TGTGCCAGCAGACGACAGTCAGACTCAGAGACCCAGTACTTC	CASRRQSDSETQYF
TRBV7-2	NA	TRBJ1-4	16	TRBD1	TGTGCCAGCAGCGCCTCCAGGGGGCGGACTAATGAAAAACTGTTTTTT	CASSASRGRTNEKLFF
TRBV6-8	few	TRBJ2-7	16	TRBD1	TGTGCCAGCAGTCCCGCTCTCAACAGGGGTCCCTACGAGCAGTACTTC	CASSPALNRGPYEQYF
TRBV5-4	NA	TRBJ2-7	13	TRBD2	TGTGCCAGCAGCCCGGGACTAGCTTACGAGCAGTACTTC	CASSPGLAYEQYF
TRBV7-2	NA	TRBJ1-1	16	NA	TGTGCCAGCAGCTTAGCGTACAGGATCGATGACACTGAAGCTTTCTTT	CASSLAYRIDDTEAFF